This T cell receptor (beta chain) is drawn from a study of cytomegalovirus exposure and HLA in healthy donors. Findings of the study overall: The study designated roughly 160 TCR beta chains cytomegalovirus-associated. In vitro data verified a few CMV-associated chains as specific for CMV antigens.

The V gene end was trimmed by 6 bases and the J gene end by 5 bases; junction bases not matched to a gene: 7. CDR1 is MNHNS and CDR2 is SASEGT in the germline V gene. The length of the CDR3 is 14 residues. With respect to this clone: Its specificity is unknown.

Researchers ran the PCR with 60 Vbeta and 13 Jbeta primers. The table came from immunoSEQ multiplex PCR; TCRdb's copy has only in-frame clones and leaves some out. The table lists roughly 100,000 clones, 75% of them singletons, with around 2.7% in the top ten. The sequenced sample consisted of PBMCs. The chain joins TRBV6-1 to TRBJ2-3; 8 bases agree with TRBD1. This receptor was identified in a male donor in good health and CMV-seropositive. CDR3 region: CASREDRAKDTQYF. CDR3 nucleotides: TGTGCCAGCAGGGAGGACAGGGCTAAAGATACGCAGTATTTT.